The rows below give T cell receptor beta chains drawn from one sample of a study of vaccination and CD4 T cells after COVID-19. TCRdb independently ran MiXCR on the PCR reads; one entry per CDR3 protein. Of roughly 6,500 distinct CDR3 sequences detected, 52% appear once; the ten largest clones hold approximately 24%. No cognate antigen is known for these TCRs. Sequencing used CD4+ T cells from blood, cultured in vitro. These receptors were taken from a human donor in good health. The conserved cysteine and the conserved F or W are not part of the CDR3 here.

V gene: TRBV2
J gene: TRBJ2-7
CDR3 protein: ATSGSRGGEQY

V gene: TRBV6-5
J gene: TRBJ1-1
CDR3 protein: ASSYSTRGVGTEAF

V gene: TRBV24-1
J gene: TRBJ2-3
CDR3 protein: ATSDPTSSSTDTQY

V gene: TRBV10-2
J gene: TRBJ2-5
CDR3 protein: ASSAVGVQETQY

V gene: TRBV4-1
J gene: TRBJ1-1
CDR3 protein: ASSQEPGQGSTEAF

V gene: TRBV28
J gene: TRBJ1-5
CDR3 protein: ASSLGTGADQPQH

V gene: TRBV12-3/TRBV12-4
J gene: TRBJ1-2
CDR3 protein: ASSLVGSYGYT

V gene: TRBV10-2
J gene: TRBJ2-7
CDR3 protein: ASREQGPVYEQY

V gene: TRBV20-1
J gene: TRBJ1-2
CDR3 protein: SASRGQSNYGYT

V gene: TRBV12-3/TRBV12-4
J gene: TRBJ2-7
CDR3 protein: ASSQSDRHSYEQY

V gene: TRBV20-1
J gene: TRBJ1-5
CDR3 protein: SATEGYYNQPQH

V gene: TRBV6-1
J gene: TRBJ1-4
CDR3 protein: ASRVDEKLF

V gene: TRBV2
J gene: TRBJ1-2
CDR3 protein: ASVTRGRSGGYGYT

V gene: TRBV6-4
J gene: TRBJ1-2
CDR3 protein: ASSDSGQANYGYT

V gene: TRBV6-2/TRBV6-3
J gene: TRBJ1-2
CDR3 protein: ASSYLDRLGNGYT

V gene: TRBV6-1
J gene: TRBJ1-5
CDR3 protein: ASSFNPGTGNQPQH

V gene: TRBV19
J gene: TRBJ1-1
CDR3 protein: ASKGLIRGAFEAF

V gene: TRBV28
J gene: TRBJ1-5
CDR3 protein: ASSPPVQVGNQPQH

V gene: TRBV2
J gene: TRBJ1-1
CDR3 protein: ASKADNWSTEAF

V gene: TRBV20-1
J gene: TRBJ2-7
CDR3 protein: SASRGLSYEQY

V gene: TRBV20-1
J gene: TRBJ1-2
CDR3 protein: SAFTGNYGYT

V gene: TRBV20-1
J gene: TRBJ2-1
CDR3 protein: SASMGLDSNEQF

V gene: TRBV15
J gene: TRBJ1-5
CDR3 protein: ATSSPGQLPQH

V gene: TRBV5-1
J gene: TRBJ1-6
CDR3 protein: ASSLEGAALH

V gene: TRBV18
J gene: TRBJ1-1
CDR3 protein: ASSLNGGKAEAF

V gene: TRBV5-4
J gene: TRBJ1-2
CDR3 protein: ASSLGGRPGQGARGYT

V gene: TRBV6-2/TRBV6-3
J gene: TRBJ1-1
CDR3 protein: ASSYGEGALTEAF

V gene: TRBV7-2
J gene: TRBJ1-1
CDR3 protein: ASSLRGFGGEAF

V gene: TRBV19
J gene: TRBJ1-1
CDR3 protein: ASSRGGGTGGGTEAF

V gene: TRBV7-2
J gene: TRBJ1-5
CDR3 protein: ASSLGSKSNQPQH

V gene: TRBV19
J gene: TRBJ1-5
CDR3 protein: ASSVNRDSNQPQH

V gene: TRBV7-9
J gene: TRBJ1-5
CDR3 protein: ASSLVTGTGNQPQH

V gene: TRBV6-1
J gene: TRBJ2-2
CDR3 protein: ASSPRVPSTGELF

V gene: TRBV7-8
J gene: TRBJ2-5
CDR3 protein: ASSPRFLQETQY

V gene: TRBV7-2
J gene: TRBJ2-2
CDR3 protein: ASSLLGYNTGELF

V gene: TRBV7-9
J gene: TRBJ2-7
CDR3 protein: ASSLARFGGQGLFGQY

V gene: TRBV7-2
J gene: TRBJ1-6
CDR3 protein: ASSLGGQTVDSPLH

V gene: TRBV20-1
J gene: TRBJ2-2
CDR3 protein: SALRDRSVELF

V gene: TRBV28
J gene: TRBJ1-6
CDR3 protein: ASRGDSVDTNSPLH

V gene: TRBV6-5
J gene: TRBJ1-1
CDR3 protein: ASSYARNTEAF

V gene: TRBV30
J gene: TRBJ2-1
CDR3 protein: AWSVAPLGYEQF

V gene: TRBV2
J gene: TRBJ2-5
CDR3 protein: ASSEPRTYQETQY

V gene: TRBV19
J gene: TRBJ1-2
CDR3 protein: ASNTGGSYGYT

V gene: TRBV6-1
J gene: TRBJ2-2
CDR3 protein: ASRSLAGANTGELF

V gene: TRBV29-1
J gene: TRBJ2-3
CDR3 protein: SAGTRSTDTQY